In this sample, the clone carrying this T cell receptor (beta chain) turned up many times. Antigen specificity is unknown. The data derive from a study of T-cell reconstitution after alpha-beta-depleted transplantation in children. The study, taken as a whole, reports: At day 60, the high TCRbeta diversity found in some patients originated from recipient T cells and thymic progenitors that had survived. Reportedly, only several hundred clones from non-depleted graft cells drove alpha-beta T-cell counts at about two months. It was newly produced T cells that mostly accounted for T-cell counts and diversity one year after transplant.

It was with unique molecular identifiers that the TCRbeta library was prepared. MiXCR was run by TCRdb on the PCR reads, yielding one entry per CDR3 protein. The sample yields around 300,000 distinct CDR3 sequences, 10% seen once. Source: PBMCs, taken before TCRalphabeta/CD19-depleted stem cell transplant. The source is a boy younger than two with acute myeloid leukemia, due to receive a stem cell transplant.

CDR3 protein: CSVALVPGTGQETQYF. CDR3 bases: TGCAGCGTTGCCTTAGTCCCCGGGACAGGGCAAGAGACCCAGTACTTC. The chain combines TRBV29-1 with TRBJ2-5; 9 bases are shared with TRBD1. The V segment lost 4 bases and the J segment 2 bases; nucleotides outside the gene matches: 11. Germline V gives CDR1 SQVTM, CDR2 ANQGSEA. This CDR3 comprises 16 residues.